The rows below give T cell receptor beta chains drawn from one sample of a study of cytomegalovirus exposure and HLA in healthy donors. Produced via immunoSEQ multiplex PCR; TCRdb's table is partial and in-frame only. The table records around 58,000 clones, roughly 71% of them present only once. The sequencing input was PBMCs. The receptor set was obtained from a man aged 40-49 years in good health and CMV-seropositive. Both conserved end residues are part of each CDR3. The order of the fields is D gene, CDR3 length, J gene, clone size, V gene, CDR3 protein, CDR3 DNA. The D gene is left open where the match is weak. Clone size is stated in some rows and not others, as once, few, many or a class when expanded.

d_gene: NA; len: 14; j_gene: TRBJ1-2; abundance: NA; v_gene: TRBV4-1; CDR3aa: CASSQGPDGYGYTF; CDR3nt: TGCGCCAGCAGCCAGGGCCCAGATGGCTATGGCTACACCTTC
d_gene: NA; len: 14; j_gene: TRBJ2-3; abundance: NA; v_gene: TRBV19; CDR3aa: CASKRLASTDTQYF; CDR3nt: TGTGCCAGTAAGCGGCTAGCGAGCACAGATACGCAGTATTTT
d_gene: NA; len: 14; j_gene: TRBJ1-2; abundance: NA; v_gene: TRBV2; CDR3aa: CASSGGQANYGYTF; CDR3nt: TGTGCCAGCAGTGGAGGGCAGGCCAACTATGGCTACACCTTC
d_gene: NA; len: 15; j_gene: TRBJ2-1; abundance: NA; v_gene: TRBV5-4; CDR3aa: CASSSGGGGPNKQFF; CDR3nt: TGTGCCAGCAGCTCTGGAGGGGGGGGGCCGAATAAGCAGTTCTTC
d_gene: NA; len: 16; j_gene: TRBJ1-4; abundance: few; v_gene: TRBV5-4; CDR3aa: CASSITTGQRDEKLFF; CDR3nt: TGTGCCAGCAGCATTACCACAGGGCAAAGGGATGAAAAACTGTTTTTT
d_gene: TRBD2; len: 14; j_gene: TRBJ2-2; abundance: NA; v_gene: TRBV29-1; CDR3aa: CSVESGMNTGELFF; CDR3nt: TGCAGCGTTGAGAGCGGGATGAACACCGGGGAGCTGTTTTTT
d_gene: NA; len: 14; j_gene: TRBJ1-5; abundance: NA; v_gene: TRBV27; CDR3aa: CASSLTRGQGPQHF; CDR3nt: TGTGCCAGCAGTTTAACAAGGGGTCAAGGGCCCCAGCATTTT
d_gene: TRBD1; len: 18; j_gene: TRBJ2-5; abundance: NA; v_gene: TRBV5-1; CDR3aa: CASSFRTGGHGAEETQYF; CDR3nt: TGCGCCAGCAGCTTTCGGACAGGGGGCCACGGAGCCGAAGAGACCCAGTACTTC
d_gene: NA; len: 14; j_gene: TRBJ2-3; abundance: NA; v_gene: TRBV7-2; CDR3aa: CASSLAVIADTQYF; CDR3nt: TGTGCCAGCAGCTTAGCGGTTATAGCAGATACGCAGTATTTT
d_gene: NA; len: 15; j_gene: TRBJ1-5; abundance: NA; v_gene: TRBV18; CDR3aa: CASSPASYSNQPQHF; CDR3nt: TGTGCCAGCTCACCAGCCAGTTATAGCAATCAGCCCCAGCATTTT
d_gene: NA; len: 14; j_gene: TRBJ1-2; abundance: once; v_gene: TRBV6-5; CDR3aa: CASSQSTGHYGYTF; CDR3nt: TGTGCCAGCAGCCAATCGACAGGTCACTATGGCTACACCTTC
d_gene: TRBD1; len: 19; j_gene: TRBJ1-1; abundance: NA; v_gene: TRBV4-2; CDR3aa: CASSQDTLQLDRGPTEAFF; CDR3nt: TGTGCCAGCAGCCAAGATACCCTTCAATTGGACAGGGGGCCCACTGAAGCTTTCTTT
d_gene: TRBD1; len: 15; j_gene: TRBJ1-4; abundance: NA; v_gene: TRBV14; CDR3aa: CASSQLQGEVEKLFF; CDR3nt: TGTGCCAGCAGCCAGCTACAGGGGGAGGTTGAAAAACTGTTTTTT